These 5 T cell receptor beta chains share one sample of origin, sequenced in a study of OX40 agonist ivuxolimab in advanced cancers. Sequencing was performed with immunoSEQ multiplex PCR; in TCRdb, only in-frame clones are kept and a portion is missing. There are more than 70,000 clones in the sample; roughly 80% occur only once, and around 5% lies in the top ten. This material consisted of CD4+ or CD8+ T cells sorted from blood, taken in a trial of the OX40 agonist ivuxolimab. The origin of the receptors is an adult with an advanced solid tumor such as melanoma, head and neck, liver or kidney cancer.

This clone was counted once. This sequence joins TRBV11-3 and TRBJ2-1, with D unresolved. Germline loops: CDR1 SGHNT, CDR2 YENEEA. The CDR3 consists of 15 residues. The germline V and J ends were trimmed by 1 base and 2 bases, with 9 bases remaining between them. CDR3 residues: CASSLGYGTYNEQFF. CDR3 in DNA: TGTGCCAGCAGCTTAGGGTATGGAACCTACAATGAGCAGTTCTTC.

The CDR3 DNA reads as TGTGCCAGCAAAGCTCAGGGGGATACGCAGTATTTT. Protein: CASKAQGDTQYF. V and J are TRBV2 and TRBJ2-3; D might be TRBD1 (6 bases). The germline gives CDR1 SNHLY, CDR2 FYNNEI. The CDR3 loop spans 12 amino acids. Trimming stripped 7 bases from V and 6 bases from J, with 11 bases between.

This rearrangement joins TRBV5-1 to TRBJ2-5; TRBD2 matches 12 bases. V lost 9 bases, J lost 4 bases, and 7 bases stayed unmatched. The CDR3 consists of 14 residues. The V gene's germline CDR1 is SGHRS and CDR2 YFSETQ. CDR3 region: CATRGGLAGETQYF. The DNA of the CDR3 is TGCGCCACCAGAGGGGGACTAGCGGGAGAGACCCAGTACTTC.

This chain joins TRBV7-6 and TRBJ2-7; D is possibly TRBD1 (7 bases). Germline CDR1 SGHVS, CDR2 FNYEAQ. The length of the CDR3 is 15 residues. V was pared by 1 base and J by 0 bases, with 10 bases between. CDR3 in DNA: TGTGCCAGCAGCTTAGGGCAGGGGGGCTCCTACGAGCAGTACTTC. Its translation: CASSLGQGGSYEQYF. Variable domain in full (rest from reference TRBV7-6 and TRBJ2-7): GAGVSQSPRYKVTKRGQDVALRCDPISGHVSLYWYRQALGQGPEFLTYFNYEAQQDKSGLPNDRFSAERPEGSISTLTIQRTEQRDSAMYRCASSLGQGGSYEQYFGPGTRLTVT.

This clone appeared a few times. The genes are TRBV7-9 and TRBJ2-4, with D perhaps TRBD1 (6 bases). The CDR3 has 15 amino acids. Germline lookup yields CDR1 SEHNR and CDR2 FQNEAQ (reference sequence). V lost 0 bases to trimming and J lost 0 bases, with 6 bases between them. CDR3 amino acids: CASSLATGAKNIQYF. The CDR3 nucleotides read TGTGCCAGCAGCTTAGCGACAGGAGCCAAAAACATTCAGTACTTC.